The T cell receptor (beta chain) under discussion was sequenced for a study of blood T cell repertoires in COVID-19. The wider study: Acute and convalescent COVID-19 samples came from the United States, Italy and Spain. Sources were T cells, B-cell-depleted T cells, or PBMCs; the material itself was cDNA or gDNA.

V lost 6 bases and J lost 8; bases outside the gene matches: 8. The germline V gene encodes CDR1 KGHDR and CDR2 SFDVKD. This CDR3 region has 13 residues. In the authors' methods: Amplification from reference gene primers served as the basis for estimated nucleated cell counts. Libraries were prepared by immunoSEQ multiplex PCR; TCRdb keeps only in-frame clonotypes and omits some of them. That table gives V, J and clone size, and the DNA gave D and trimming. This repertoire shows 160,000 or so clones, approximately 86% found once; its top ten account for around 1.4%. The chain links TRBV24-1 to TRBJ1-2, with 7 nucleotides matching TRBD1. This receptor was identified in a woman in her forties or fifties with acute or convalescent COVID-19. The specimen sequenced was peripheral blood. The CDR3 DNA reads as TGTGCCACCAGTAACACAGGGGATGTGGGCTACACCTTC. Residues: CATSNTGDVGYTF.